This TCR beta chain was captured in a study of blood T cell repertoires in COVID-19. Study-wide background: Sites in the United States, Italy and Spain provided acute and convalescent COVID-19 samples.

The germline CDR1 and CDR2 sequences are SEHNR and FQNEAQ (reference sequence). The CDR3 has 16 residues. Trimming pared 1 base from V and 1 base from J, leaving 11 bases between. The assay was immunoSEQ multiplex PCR, and TCRdb's table has in-frame clones only and misses some. This table has approximately 220,000 clones, about nine tenths appearing once. The chain employs TRBV7-9 and TRBJ1-5; TRBD1 might be the D (5 bases). This sequence originates from a man between 50 and 59 years old with acute or convalescent COVID-19. Sequenced: peripheral blood. The CDR3 bases are TGTGCCAGCAGCTTAGGGGGGGTAATGAGCAATCAGCCCCAGCATTTT. It translates to CASSLGGVMSNQPQHF.